Listed below are T cell receptor beta chains from one sample, sequenced in a study of identical twins. TCRdb passed the 5' RACE reads through MiXCR, listing each CDR3 protein once. The sample shows roughly 500,000 distinct CDR3 sequences, approximately 22% of them seen only once. These data were also reused for a study on T cells expressing NK-cell markers.

The material sequenced was CD4+ T cells sorted from blood. Receptors were obtained from a woman younger than 35 in good health. Each CDR3 is given without its conserved first and last residue. The order of the fields is V gene, J gene, CDR3 protein.

TRBV19	TRBJ1-2	ASSIYTGTMGYGYT
TRBV11-3	TRBJ2-1	ASSPQGGTNEQF
TRBV5-1	TRBJ1-1	ASNYGSNTEAF
TRBV18	TRBJ2-6	ASSPQRDSGANVLT
TRBV29-1	TRBJ2-5	SVIPKRETQY
TRBV7-2	TRBJ2-5	ASSSYPGRETQY
TRBV7-4	TRBJ2-5	ASSLQRQGAVLTQY
TRBV12-3/TRBV12-4	TRBJ1-1	ASGTYRGRSTEAF
TRBV11-2	TRBJ2-2	ASSLRVTANTGELF
TRBV6-5	TRBJ2-1	ASSYGGGHSYNEQF
TRBV6-2/TRBV6-3	TRBJ2-1	ASSRGRYNEQF
TRBV7-2	TRBJ2-4	ASSLVRTGRDIQY
TRBV9	TRBJ1-1	ASSSRGGAEAF
TRBV12-3/TRBV12-4	TRBJ1-2	ASTSLQDYYGYT
TRBV7-2	TRBJ1-6	ASSLERRGADNSPLH
TRBV6-1	TRBJ1-1	ASSGWTVGYTEAF
TRBV12-3/TRBV12-4	TRBJ1-5	ASTRTGGTSGPQH
TRBV12-3/TRBV12-4	TRBJ2-2	ASSLRPGPHTGELF
TRBV20-1	TRBJ1-5	SATGQVGQPQH
TRBV13	TRBJ1-1	ASSPEGRGEAF
TRBV5-1	TRBJ2-3	ASSPYPDTQY
TRBV20-1	TRBJ1-5	SARDRKRSNQPQH
TRBV3-1	TRBJ2-7	ASSPRLAGRWEQY
TRBV4-3	TRBJ2-2	ASSLSLGGGGTGELF
TRBV12-3/TRBV12-4	TRBJ2-1	ACRDRATNEQF
TRBV7-2	TRBJ2-1	ASSLLAGPYNEQF
TRBV2	TRBJ2-2	ASRDRGSGELF
TRBV5-1	TRBJ1-5	ASSLGTQGSQPQH
TRBV12-3/TRBV12-4	TRBJ2-1	ASSPTGTRRYNEQF
TRBV5-6	TRBJ1-5	ASTQGSNQPQH
TRBV12-3/TRBV12-4	TRBJ2-6	ASSFRATGANVLT
TRBV15	TRBJ2-1	ATSRVPLGHNEQF
TRBV7-9	TRBJ2-5	ASLTSGETQY
TRBV6-1	TRBJ2-7	ASLDRAVPYEQY
TRBV3-1	TRBJ1-4	ASSQGAGGEKLF
TRBV11-2	TRBJ1-1	ASTLGRQKNTEAF
TRBV6-2/TRBV6-3	TRBJ2-5	ASSYRETQY
TRBV20-1	TRBJ1-4	SARGSTNEKLF
TRBV12-5	TRBJ1-1	ASGTGGLLAF
TRBV5-1	TRBJ1-2	ASSTGGGLNYGYT
TRBV6-5	TRBJ2-3	ASSYSTSGSTDTQY
TRBV29-1	TRBJ2-7	SVKGGVYEQY
TRBV3-1	TRBJ2-7	ASSQEPNLAGEDYYEQY
TRBV5-1	TRBJ2-2	ASSLGNSGSSGELF
TRBV9	TRBJ2-5	ASSPIGGETQY
TRBV11-2	TRBJ2-3	ASSFRTTDTQY